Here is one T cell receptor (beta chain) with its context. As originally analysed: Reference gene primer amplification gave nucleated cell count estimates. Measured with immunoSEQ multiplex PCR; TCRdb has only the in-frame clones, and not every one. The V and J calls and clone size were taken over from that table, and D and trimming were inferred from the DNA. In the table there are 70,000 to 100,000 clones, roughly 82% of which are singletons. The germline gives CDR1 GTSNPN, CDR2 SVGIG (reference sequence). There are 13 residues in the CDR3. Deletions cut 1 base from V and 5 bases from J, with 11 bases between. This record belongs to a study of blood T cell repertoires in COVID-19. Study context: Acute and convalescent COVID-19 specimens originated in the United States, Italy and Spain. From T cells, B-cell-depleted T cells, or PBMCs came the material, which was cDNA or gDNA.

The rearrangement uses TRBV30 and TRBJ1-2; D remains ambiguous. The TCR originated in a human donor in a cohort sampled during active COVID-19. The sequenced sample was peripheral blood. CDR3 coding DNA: TGTGCCTGGAGTGCCTCGTTAATGTATGGCTACACCTTC. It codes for CAWSASLMYGYTF.